What follows are 10 T cell receptor beta chains derived from one specimen sequenced in a study of cytomegalovirus exposure and HLA in healthy donors. It was with 60 Vbeta and 13 Jbeta primers that the PCR ran. Libraries were prepared by immunoSEQ multiplex PCR; TCRdb keeps only in-frame clonotypes and omits some of them. The sample records about 89,000 clones, around 85% being singletons. The sample comprised PBMCs. All receptors derive from a man aged 40-55 years in good health and CMV-seropositive.

The J gene is TRBJ2-7, the V gene TRBV4-2; no clear D. This CDR3 contains 14 residues. Trimming took 4 bases from V and 7 from J, leaving 17 bases between them. Germline lookup yields CDR1 LGHNA and CDR2 YNFKEQ. The chain's CDR3 is CASSLIKVPGEQYF. CDR3 DNA sequence: TGTGCCAGCAGCCTTATCAAGGTCCCCGGGGAGCAGTACTTC.

This sequence joins TRBV7-6 and TRBJ2-5; D remains unclear. The germline CDR1 and CDR2 sequences are SGHVS and FNYEAQ. There are 14 residues in the CDR3. Trimming removed 1 base from V and 4 bases from J, with 10 bases in between. CDR3 sequence: CASSLGGPRETQYF. The CDR3 DNA sequence: TGTGCCAGCAGCTTAGGTGGGCCCCGAGAGACCCAGTACTTC.

This rearrangement joins TRBV7-2 to TRBJ2-5; D is undetermined. With 5 bases removed from V and 11 bases from J, the gap between germline ends came to 12 bases. The germline V gene has CDR1 SGHTA and CDR2 FQGNSA. This CDR3 is 11 amino acids long. DNA for the CDR3: TGTGCCAGCAGCGAGCCCGGTTGGCAGTACTTC. It encodes CASSEPGWQYF.

The chain has TRBV27 and TRBJ2-3; D is perhaps TRBD2 (6 bases). V was pared by 4 bases and J by 0 bases, with 11 bases between. CDR3 length: 15 amino acids. CDR1 and CDR2 (germline): MNHEY, SMNVEV (reference sequence). The CDR3 sequence: CASSSLGLSTDTQYF. Written as DNA, the CDR3 is TGTGCCAGCAGTTCTCTCGGACTAAGCACAGATACGCAGTATTTT.

This clone occurred a few times. The rearrangement joins TRBV2 to TRBJ2-7, with 8 bases that match TRBD2. Germline V CDR1 and CDR2: SNHLY, FYNNEI. Losses at the gene ends were 5 bases for V and 0 bases for J; bases not matched to a gene: 3. The CDR3 length is 14 residues. The CDR3 here is CASSTGGDSYEQYF. CDR3 coding DNA: TGTGCCAGCAGTACGGGGGGGGACTCCTACGAGCAGTACTTC.

The chain has TRBV11-2 and TRBJ2-5; D ambiguous. Per the germline V gene, CDR1 is SGHAT and CDR2 is FQNNGV. The CDR3 length is 11 residues. Trimming removed 5 bases from V and 3 bases from J, with 4 bases in between. CDR3 in amino acids: CASSPEETQYF. In DNA form, the CDR3 reads TGTGCCAGCAGCCCCGAAGAGACCCAGTACTTC. The full variable domain, in which reference TRBV11-2 and TRBJ2-5 provide the parts outside the CDR3, is EAGVAQSPRYKIIEKRQSVAFWCNPISGHATLYWYQQILGQGPKLLIQFQNNGVVDDSQLPKDRFSAERLKGVDSTLKIQPAKLEDSAVYLCASSPEETQYFGPGTRLLVL.

The chain links TRBV30 to TRBJ1-2; D uncertain. The V gene's germline CDR1 is GTSNPN and CDR2 SVGIG (reference sequence). Trimming took 2 bases from V and 7 from J, leaving 17 bases between them. This CDR3 has 14 amino acids. The CDR3 spells CAWSLRLPSGGYTF. The CDR3 coding sequence is TGTGCCTGGAGTTTACGTCTTCCCTCAGGTGGCTACACCTTC. Complete variable domain (other parts from reference TRBV30 and TRBJ1-2): SQTIHQWPATLVQPVGSPLSLECTVEGTSNPNLYWYRQAAGRGLQLLFYSVGIGQISSEVPQNLSASRPQDRQFILSSKKLLLSDSGFYLCAWSLRLPSGGYTFGSGTRLTVV.

Worth noting for this clone: The identical CDR3 is also encoded by other nucleotide sequences in the sample. The chain couples TRBV7-3 to TRBJ2-2; no reliable D call. The CDR3 is 16 residues long. The germline V gene has CDR1 SGHTA and CDR2 FQGTGA. V lost 0 bases, J lost 0 bases, and 8 bases lay in between. CDR3 DNA: TGTGCCAGCAGCTTAACTCCTCCTCCGAACACCGGGGAGCTGTTTTTT. Residues: CASSLTPPPNTGELFF.

Here the CDR3 reads CASSPPRVGPSTEAFF. Here the CDR3 DNA reads TGTGCCAGCAGCCCCCCCCGGGTAGGTCCCAGCACTGAAGCTTTCTTT. J is TRBJ1-1 and V is TRBV5-7, with D hard to call. TRBV5-7 is an ORF, with its function uncertain. V dropped 4 bases and J dropped 4 bases, with 20 bases sitting between them. The CDR3 covers 16 residues.

V gene TRBV9 combines with J gene TRBJ1-6; D unclear. V dropped 1 base and J dropped 6 bases, with 8 bases sitting between them. Looked up from germline, CDR1 is SGDLS and CDR2 is YYNGEE. The CDR3 contains 14 residues. DNA for the CDR3: TGTGCCAGCAGCGTATTTAACAGTAATTCACCCCTCCACTTT. Translated, it gives CASSVFNSNSPLHF.